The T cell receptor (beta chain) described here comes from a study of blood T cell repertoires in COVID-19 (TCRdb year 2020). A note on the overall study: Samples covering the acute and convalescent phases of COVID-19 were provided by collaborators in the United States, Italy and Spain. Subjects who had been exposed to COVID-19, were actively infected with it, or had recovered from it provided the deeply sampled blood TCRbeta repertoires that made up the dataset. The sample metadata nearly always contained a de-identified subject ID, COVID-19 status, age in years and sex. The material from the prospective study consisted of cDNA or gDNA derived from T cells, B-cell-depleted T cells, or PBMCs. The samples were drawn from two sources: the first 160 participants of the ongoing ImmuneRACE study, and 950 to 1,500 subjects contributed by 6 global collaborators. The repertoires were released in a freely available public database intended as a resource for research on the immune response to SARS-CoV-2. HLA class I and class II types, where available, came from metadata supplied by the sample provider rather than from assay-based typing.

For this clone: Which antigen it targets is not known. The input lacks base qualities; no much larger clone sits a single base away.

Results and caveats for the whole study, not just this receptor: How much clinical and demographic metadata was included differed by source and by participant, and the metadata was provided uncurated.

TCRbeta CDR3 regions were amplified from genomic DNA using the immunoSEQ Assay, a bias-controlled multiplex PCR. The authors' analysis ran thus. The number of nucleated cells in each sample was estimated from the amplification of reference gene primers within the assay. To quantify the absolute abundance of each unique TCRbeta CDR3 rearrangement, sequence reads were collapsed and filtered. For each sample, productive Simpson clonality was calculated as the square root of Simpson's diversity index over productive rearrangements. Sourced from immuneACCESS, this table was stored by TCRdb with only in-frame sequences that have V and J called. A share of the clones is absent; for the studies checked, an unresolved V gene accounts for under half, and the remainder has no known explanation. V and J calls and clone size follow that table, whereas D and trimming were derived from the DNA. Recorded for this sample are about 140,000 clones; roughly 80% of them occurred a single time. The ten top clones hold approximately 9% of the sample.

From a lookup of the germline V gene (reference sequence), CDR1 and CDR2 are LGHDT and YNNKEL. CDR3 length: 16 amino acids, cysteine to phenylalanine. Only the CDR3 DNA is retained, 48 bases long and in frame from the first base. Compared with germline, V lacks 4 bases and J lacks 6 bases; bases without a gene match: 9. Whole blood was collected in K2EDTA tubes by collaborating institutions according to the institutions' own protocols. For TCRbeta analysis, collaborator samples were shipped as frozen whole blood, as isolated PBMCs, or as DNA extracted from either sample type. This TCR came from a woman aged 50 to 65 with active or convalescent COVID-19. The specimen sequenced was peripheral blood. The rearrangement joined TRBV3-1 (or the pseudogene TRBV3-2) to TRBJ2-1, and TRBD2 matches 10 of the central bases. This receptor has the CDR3 CASSPRQRGGINEQFF. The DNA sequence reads TGTGCCAGCAGCCCCAGGCAGCGGGGGGGCATCAATGAGCAGTTCTTC.